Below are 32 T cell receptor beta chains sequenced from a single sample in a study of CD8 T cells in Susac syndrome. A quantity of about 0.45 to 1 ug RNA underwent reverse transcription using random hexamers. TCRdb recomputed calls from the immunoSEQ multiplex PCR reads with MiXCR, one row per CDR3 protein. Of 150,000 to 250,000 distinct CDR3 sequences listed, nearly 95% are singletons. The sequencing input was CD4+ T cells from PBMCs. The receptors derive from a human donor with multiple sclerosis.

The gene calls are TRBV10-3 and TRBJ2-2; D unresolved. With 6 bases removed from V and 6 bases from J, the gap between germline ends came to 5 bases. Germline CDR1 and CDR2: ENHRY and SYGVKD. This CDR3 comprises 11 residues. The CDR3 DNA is TGTGCCATCAGCCTCTCCGGGGAGCTGTTTTTT. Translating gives CAISLSGELFF.

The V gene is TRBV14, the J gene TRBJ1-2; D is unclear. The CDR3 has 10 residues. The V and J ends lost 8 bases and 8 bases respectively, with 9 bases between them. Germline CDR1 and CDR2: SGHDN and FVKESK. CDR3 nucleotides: TGTGCCAGCGGCAATGGAGGCTACACCTTC. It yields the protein CASGNGGYTF.

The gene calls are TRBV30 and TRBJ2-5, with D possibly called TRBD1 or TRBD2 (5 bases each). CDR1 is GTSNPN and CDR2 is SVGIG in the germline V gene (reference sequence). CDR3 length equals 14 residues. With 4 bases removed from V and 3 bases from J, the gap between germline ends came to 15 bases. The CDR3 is CAWNNGRGEETQYF. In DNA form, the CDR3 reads TGTGCCTGGAACAACGGGCGAGGGGAAGAGACCCAGTACTTC.

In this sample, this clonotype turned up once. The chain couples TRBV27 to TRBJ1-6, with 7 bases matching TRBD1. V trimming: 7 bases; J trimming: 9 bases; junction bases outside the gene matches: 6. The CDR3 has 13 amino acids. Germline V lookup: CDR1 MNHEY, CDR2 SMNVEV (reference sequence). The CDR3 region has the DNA TGTGCCAGCACGGAGGGGGCGGGTTCACCCCTCCACTTT. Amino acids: CASTEGAGSPLHF.

CDR3 in DNA: TGTGCCAGCAGCTCCGTGCCGAGCTCCTACGAGCAGTACTTC. The encoded protein is CASSSVPSSYEQYF. This rearrangement joins TRBV5-4 to TRBJ2-7; D not resolved. Germline values: CDR1 SGHNT, CDR2 YYREEE (reference sequence). Trimming stripped 3 bases from V and 0 bases from J, with 10 bases between. The CDR3 is 14 residues long.

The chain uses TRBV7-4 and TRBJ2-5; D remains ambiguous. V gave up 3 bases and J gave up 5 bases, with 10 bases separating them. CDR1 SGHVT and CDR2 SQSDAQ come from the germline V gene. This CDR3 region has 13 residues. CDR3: CASSFFNWETQYF. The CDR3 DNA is TGTGCCAGCAGCTTCTTCAACTGGGAGACCCAGTACTTC. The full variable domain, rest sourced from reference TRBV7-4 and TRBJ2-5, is GAGVSQSPRYKVAKRGRDVALRCDSISGHVTLYWYRQTLGQGSEVLTYSQSDAQRDKSGRPSGRFSAERPERSVSTLKIQRTEQGDSAVYLCASSFFNWETQYFGPGTRLLVL.

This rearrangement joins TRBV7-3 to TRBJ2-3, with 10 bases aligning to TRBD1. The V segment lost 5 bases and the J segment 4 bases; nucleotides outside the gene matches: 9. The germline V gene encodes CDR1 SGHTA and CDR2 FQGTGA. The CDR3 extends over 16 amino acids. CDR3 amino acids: CASSPTRDRGADTQYF. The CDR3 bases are TGTGCCAGCAGCCCGACCCGGGACAGGGGCGCAGATACGCAGTATTTT.

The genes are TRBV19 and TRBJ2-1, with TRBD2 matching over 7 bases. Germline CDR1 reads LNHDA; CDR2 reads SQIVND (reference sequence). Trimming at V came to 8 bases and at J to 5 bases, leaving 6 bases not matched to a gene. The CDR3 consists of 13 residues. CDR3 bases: TGTGCCAGTTCTCTAGGGAGGGACAATGAGCAGTTCTTC. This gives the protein CASSLGRDNEQFF.

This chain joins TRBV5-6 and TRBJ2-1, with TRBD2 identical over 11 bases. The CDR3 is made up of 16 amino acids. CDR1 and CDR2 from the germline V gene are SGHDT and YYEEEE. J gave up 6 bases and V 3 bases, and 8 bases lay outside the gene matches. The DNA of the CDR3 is TGTGCCAGCAGCTCGACCTTAGCGGGAGGGCCCAATGAGCAGTTCTTC. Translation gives CASSSTLAGGPNEQFF.

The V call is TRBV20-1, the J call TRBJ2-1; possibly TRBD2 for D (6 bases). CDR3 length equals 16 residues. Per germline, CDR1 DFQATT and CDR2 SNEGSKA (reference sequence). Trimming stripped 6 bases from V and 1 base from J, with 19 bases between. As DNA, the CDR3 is TGCAGTGCCCTTCAGCGGTTAGCGGAATCCTACAATGAGCAGTTCTTC. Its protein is CSALQRLAESYNEQFF.

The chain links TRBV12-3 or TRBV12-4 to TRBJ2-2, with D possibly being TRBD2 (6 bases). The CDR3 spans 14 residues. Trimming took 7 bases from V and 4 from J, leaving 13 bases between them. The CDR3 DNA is TGTGCCAGCACCTTAGGGGACTCCACCGGGGAGCTGTTTTTT. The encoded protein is CASTLGDSTGELFF.

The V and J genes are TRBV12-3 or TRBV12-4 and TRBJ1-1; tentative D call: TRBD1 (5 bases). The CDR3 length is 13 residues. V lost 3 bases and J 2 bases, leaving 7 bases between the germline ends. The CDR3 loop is CASSFRGNTEAFF. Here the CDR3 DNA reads TGTGCCAGCAGTTTTCGGGGCAACACTGAAGCTTTCTTT.

The CDR3: CSVDKDSYEQYF. In DNA, the CDR3 is TGCAGCGTTGATAAAGACTCCTACGAGCAGTACTTC. The gene calls are TRBV29-1 and TRBJ2-7, with unresolved D. V was shortened by 3 bases and J by 0 bases, with 6 bases between the two germline ends. Germline CDR1 is SQVTM and CDR2 is ANQGSEA. The CDR3 has 12 amino acids.

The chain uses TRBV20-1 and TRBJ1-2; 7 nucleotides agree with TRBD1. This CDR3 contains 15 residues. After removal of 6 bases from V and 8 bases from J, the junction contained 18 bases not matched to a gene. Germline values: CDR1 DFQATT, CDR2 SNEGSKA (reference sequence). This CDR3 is CSARRIDRELTGYTF. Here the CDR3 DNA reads TGCAGTGCCCGTAGAATTGACAGGGAATTAACCGGCTACACCTTC.

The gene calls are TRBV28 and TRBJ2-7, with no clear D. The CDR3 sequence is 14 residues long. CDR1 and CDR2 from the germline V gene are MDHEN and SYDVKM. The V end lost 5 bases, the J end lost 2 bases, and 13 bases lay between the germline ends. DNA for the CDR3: TGTGCCAGCAGTGGCTACCTGGGAACCTACGAGCAGTACTTC. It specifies CASSGYLGTYEQYF.

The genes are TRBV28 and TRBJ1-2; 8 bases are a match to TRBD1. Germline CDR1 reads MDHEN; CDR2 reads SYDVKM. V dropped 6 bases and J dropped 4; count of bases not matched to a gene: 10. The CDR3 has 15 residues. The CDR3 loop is CASSPVTGGAYGYTF. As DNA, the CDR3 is TGTGCCAGCAGCCCCGTCACAGGGGGTGCCTATGGCTACACCTTC.

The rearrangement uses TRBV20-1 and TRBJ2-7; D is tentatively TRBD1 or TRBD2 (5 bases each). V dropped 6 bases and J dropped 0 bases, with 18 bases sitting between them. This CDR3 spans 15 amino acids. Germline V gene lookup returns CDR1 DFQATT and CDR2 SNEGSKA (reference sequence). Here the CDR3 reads CSASPRDVVSYEQYF. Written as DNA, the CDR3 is TGCAGTGCCTCCCCCCGGGACGTGGTCTCCTACGAGCAGTACTTC.

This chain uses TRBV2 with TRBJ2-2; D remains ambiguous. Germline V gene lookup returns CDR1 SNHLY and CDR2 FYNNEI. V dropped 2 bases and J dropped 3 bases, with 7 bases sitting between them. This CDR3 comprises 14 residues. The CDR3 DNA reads TGTGCCAGCAGTGAATTTTGGGACACCGGGGAGCTGTTTTTT. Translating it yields CASSEFWDTGELFF.

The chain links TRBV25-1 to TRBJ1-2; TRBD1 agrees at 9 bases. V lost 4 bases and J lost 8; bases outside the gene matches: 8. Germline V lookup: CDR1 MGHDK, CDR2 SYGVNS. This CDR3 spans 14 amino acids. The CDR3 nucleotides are TGTGCCAGCAGTGGAGTAAGGACAGGGGACGGCTACACCTTC. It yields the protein CASSGVRTGDGYTF.

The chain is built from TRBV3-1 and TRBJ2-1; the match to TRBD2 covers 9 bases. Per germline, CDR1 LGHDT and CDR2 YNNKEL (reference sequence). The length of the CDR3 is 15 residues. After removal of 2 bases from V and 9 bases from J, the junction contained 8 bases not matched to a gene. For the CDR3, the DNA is TGTGCCAGCAGCCAACAGGCGGGAGGGTCAACTGAGCAGTTCTTC. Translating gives CASSQQAGGSTEQFF.

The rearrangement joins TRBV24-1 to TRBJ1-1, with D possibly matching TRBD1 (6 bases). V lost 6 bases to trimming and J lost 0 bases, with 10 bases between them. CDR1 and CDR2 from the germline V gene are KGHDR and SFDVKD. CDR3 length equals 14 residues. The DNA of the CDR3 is TGTGCCACCAGTCAAACAGGGTTGAACACTGAAGCTTTCTTT. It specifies CATSQTGLNTEAFF.

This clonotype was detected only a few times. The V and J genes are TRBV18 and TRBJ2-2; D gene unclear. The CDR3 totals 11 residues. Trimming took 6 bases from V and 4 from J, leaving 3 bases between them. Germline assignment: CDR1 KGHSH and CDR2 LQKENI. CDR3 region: CASSRTGELFF. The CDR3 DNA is TGTGCCAGCTCGCGCACCGGGGAGCTGTTTTTT.

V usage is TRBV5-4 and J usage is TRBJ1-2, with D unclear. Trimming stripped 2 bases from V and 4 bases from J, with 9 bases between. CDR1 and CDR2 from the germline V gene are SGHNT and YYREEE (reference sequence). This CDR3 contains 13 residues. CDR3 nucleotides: TGTGCCAGCAGCTTTGGGTCCATCTATGGCTACACCTTC. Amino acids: CASSFGSIYGYTF.

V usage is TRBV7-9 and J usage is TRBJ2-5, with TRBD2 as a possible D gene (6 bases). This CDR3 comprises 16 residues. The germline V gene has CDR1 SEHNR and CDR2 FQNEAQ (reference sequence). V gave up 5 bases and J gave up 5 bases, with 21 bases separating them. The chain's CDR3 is CASSRALTSSGETQYF. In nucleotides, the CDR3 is TGTGCCAGCAGCCGCGCCCTTACTAGCAGCGGCGAGACCCAGTACTTC.

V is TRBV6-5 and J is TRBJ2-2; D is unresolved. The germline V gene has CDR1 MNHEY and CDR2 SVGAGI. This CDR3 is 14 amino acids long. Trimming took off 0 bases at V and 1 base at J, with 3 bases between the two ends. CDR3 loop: CASSYSLNTGELFF. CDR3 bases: TGTGCCAGCAGTTACTCTCTGAACACCGGGGAGCTGTTTTTT.

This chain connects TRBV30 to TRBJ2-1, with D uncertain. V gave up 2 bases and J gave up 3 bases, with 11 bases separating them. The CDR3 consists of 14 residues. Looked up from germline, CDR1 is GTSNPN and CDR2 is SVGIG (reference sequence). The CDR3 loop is CAWSRSVIYNEQFF. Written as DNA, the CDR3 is TGTGCCTGGAGTAGGTCAGTAATCTACAATGAGCAGTTCTTC.

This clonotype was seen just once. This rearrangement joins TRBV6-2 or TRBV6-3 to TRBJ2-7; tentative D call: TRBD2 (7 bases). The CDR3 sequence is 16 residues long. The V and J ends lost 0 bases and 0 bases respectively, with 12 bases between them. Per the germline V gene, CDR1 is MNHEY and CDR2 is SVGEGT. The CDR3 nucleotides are TGTGCCAGCAGTTACTCGGGCGGGGGCCTCTCCTACGAGCAGTACTTC. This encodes CASSYSGGGLSYEQYF.

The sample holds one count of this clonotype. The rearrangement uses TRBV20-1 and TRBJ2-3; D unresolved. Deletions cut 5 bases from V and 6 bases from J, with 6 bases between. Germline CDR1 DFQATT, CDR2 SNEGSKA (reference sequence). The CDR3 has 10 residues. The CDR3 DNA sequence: TGCAGTGCTCTCCACGATACGCAGTATTTT. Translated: CSALHDTQYF.

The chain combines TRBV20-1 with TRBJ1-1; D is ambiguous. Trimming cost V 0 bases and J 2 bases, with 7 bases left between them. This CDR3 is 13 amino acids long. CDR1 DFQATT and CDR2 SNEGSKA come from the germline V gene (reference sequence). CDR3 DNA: TGCAGTGCTAGAGATTACCGTAACACTGAAGCTTTCTTT. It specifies CSARDYRNTEAFF.

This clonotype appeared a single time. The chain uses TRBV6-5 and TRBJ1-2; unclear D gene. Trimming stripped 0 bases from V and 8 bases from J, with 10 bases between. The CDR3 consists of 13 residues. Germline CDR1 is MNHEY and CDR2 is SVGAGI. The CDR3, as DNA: TGTGCCAGCAGTTACTCGAGAGGGCAAGGCTACACCTTC. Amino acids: CASSYSRGQGYTF.

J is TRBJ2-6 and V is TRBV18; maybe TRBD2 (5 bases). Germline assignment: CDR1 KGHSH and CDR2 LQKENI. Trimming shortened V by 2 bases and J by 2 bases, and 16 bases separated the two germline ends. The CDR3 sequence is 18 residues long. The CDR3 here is CASSPVLAIGTGANVLTF. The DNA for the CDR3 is TGTGCCAGCTCACCAGTCCTAGCAATAGGAACTGGGGCCAACGTCCTGACTTTC. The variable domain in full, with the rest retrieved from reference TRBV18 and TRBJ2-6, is NAGVMQNPRHLVRRRGQEARLRCSPMKGHSHVYWYRQLPEEGLKFMVYLQKENIIDESGMPKERFSAEFPKEGPSILRIQQVVRGDSAAYFCASSPVLAIGTGANVLTFGAGSRLTVL.

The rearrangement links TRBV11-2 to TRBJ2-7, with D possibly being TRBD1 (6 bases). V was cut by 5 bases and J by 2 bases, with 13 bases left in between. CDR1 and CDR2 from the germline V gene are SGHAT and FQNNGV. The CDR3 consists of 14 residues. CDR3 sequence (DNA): TGTGCCAGCAGCGAGTGGACAGTCCCCTACGAGCAGTACTTC. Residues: CASSEWTVPYEQYF.